The TCR beta chain described here comes from a study of T cell responses to AZD1222 COVID-19 vaccine. General observations from the study: Spike-specific TCR breadth and depth were elevated following two AZD1222 doses. Unmutated variant regions are reportedly the target of nearly half of TCRs that are spike-specific. Donors skewed white British and female; clonal diversity was possibly underestimated. The CD4 TCRs associated with vaccination extended across spike and predominated at 160-218 and 743-854.

For this clone: The antigen is undetermined.

Sequencing was performed with immunoSEQ multiplex PCR; in TCRdb, only in-frame clones are kept and a portion is missing. This sample has 110,000 to 150,000 clones, with about 90% found just once. The receptor was isolated from an adult in good health. This specimen was peripheral blood, taken on day 0 of AZD1222 vaccination.

The CDR3 DNA reads as TGTGCCAGCAGCCAAGCTTCGGATACGCAGTATTTT. This sequence encodes CASSQASDTQYF. The chain carries TRBV14 and TRBJ2-3; D is uncertain. The germline CDR1 and CDR2 sequences are SGHDN and FVKESK. V lost 1 base and J lost 6, with 5 bases in between. CDR3 length: 12 amino acids.